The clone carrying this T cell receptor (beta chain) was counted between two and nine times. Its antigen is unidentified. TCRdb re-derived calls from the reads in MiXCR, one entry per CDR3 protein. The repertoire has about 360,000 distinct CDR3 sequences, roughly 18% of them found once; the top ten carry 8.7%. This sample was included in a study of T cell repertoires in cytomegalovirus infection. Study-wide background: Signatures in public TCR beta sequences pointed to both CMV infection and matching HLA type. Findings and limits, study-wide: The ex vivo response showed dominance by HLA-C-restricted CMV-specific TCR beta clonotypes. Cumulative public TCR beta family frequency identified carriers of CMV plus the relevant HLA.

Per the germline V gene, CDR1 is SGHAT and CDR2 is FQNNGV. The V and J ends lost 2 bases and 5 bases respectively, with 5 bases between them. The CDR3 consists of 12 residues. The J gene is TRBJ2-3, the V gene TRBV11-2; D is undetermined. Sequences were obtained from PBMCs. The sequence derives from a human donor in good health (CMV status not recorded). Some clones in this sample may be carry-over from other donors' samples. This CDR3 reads CASSLWRDTQYF. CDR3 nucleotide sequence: TGTGCCAGCAGCTTATGGCGAGATACGCAGTATTTT. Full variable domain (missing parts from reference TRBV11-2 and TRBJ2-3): EAGVAQSPRYKIIEKRQSVAFWCNPISGHATLYWYQQILGQGPKLLIQFQNNGVVDDSQLPKDRFSAERLKGVDSTLKIQPAKLEDSAVYLCASSLWRDTQYFGPGTRLTVL.